This TCR beta chain stems from a study of regulatory T cells in long-lasting Graves disease. In germline, CDR1 is ENHRY, CDR2 SYGVKD. The CDR3 is made up of 18 amino acids. V shed 3 bases and J shed 2 bases, with 21 bases lying between them. Arm-PCR with iRepertoire HTBI primers amplified the CDR3 regions for these TCR beta libraries. TCRdb itself ran the multiplex PCR reads through MiXCR, one entry per CDR3 protein. The repertoire has nearly 350,000 distinct CDR3 sequences, around 19% of them found once; the top ten carry roughly 29%. As to time point: persistent/refractory GD, antithyroid drugs over 5 years with positive TRAb. There was RNA extracted from PBMCs, and the TCR library was made from it.

The sequencing here drew on peripheral blood mononuclear cells (PBMCs), taken when the disease was refractory, from a patient treated with antithyroid drugs. This TCR was sampled from a female donor with Graves disease. J is TRBJ2-3 and V is TRBV10-3, with a weak D call TRBD1 (5 bases). This chain's CDR3 is CAISELWQGRGDTDTQYF. The CDR3, as DNA: TGTGCCATCAGTGAATTATGGCAGGGTCGTGGGGACACAGATACGCAGTATTTT.